Listed here is a single T cell receptor (beta chain). Antigen: not known. Other DNA sequences within the sample encode an identical CDR3. The record originates from a study of shared clonotypes between healthy human individuals. Study conclusions and caveats: Among the subsets, naive ones generally showed larger estimated richness than memory ones.

V was clipped by 0 bases and J by 0 bases, with 12 bases between them. The V gene's germline CDR1 is MGHRA and CDR2 YSYEKL. CDR3 length equals 16 residues. The method was immunoSEQ multiplex PCR; TCRdb's version includes in-frame clones alone and lacks a portion of them. Of some 1,900,000 clones in the sample, over 85% were seen once. Selected positively for CCR7 and CD45RO-negative, naive CD8 cells excluded terminally differentiated effector memory CD45RA+ cells. The sequence was collected from a man younger than 35 in good health. Input material: naive CD8+ T cells sorted from blood. This sequence joins TRBV4-1 and TRBJ2-7, with D possibly being TRBD2 (5 bases). CDR3: CASSQDRLAGSYEQYF. The CDR3 DNA is TGCGCCAGCAGCCAAGATCGGCTCGCGGGCTCCTACGAGCAGTACTTC.